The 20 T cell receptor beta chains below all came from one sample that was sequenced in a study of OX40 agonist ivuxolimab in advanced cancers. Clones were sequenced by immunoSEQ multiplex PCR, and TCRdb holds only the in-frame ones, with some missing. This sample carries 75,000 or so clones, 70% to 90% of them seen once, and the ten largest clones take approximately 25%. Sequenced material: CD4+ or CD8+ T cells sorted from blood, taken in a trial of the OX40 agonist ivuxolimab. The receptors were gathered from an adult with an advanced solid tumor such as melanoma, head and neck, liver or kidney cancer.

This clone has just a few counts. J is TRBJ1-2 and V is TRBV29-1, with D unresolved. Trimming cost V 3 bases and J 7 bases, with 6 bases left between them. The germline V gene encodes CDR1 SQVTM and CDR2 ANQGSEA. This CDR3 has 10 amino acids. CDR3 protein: CSVDLAGYTF. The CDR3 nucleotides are TGCAGCGTTGATCTTGCTGGCTACACCTTC.

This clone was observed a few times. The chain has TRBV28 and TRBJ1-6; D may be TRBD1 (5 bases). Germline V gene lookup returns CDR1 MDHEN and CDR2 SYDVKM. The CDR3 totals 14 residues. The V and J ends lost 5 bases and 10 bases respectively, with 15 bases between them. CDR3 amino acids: CASSTIQGLSPLHF. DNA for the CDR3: TGTGCCAGCAGTACGATTCAGGGTTTGTCACCCCTCCACTTT. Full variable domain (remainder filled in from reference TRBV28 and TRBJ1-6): DVKVTQSSRYLVKRTGEKVFLECVQDMDHENMFWYRQDPGLGLRLIYFSYDVKMKEKGDIPEGYSVSREKKERFSLILESASTNQTSMYLCASSTIQGLSPLHFGNGTRLTVT.

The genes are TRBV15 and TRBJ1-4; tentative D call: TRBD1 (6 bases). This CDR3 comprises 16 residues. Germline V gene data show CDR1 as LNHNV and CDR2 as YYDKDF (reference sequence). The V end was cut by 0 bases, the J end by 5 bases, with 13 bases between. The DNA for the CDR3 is TGTGCCACCAGCAGAGATGCAGGGGCTAACAATGAAAAACTGTTTTTT. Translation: CATSRDAGANNEKLFF.

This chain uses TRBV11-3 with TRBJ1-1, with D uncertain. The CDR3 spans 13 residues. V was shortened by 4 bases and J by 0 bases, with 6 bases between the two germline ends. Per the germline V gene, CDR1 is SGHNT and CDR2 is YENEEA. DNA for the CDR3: TGTGCCAGCAGCTCCTCGGTGAACACTGAAGCTTTCTTT. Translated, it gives CASSSSVNTEAFF. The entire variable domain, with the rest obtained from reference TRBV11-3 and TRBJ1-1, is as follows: EAGVVQSPRYKIIEKKQPVAFWCNPISGHNTLYWYLQNLGQGPELLIRYENEEAVDDSQLPKDRFSAERLKGVDSTLKIQPAELGDSAVYLCASSSSVNTEAFFGQGTRLTVV.

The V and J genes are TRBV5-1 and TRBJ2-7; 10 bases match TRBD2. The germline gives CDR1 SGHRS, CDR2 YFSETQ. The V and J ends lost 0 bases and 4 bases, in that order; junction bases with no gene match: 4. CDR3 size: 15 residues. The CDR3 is CASSLVTSGIYEQYF. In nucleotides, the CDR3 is TGCGCCAGCAGCTTGGTCACTAGCGGGATTTACGAGCAGTACTTC.

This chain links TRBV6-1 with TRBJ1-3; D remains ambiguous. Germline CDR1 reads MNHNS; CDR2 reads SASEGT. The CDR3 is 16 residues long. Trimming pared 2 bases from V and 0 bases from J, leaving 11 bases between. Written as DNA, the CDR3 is TGTGCCAGCAGTGAACACGGGGTCTACTCTGGAAACACCATATATTTT. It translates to CASSEHGVYSGNTIYF.

The CDR3 sequence is CATSRVTDTQYF. CDR3 in DNA: TGTGCCACCAGCAGAGTCACAGATACGCAGTATTTT. This chain connects TRBV15 to TRBJ2-3, with no clear D. This CDR3 contains 12 residues. Trimming removed 1 base from V and 2 bases from J, with 1 base in between. The germline CDR1 and CDR2 sequences are LNHNV and YYDKDF (reference sequence).

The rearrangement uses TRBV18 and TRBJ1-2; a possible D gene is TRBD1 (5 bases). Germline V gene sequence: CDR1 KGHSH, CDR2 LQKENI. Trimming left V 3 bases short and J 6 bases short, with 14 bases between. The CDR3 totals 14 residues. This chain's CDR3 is CASSPQGAADGYTF. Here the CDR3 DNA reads TGTGCCAGCTCACCCCAAGGGGCGGCGGATGGCTACACCTTC.

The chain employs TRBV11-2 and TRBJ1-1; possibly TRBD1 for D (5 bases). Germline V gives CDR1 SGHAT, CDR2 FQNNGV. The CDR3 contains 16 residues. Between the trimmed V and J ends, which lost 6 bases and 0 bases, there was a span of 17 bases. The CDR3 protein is CASSVRDGLMNTEAFF. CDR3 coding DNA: TGTGCCAGCAGTGTCCGGGACGGACTAATGAACACTGAAGCTTTCTTT.

CDR3 in amino acids: CASSLERGEQFF. The CDR3 region has the DNA TGTGCCAGCAGCCTAGAACGGGGTGAGCAGTTCTTC. This chain joins TRBV6-4 and TRBJ2-1; maybe TRBD2 (5 bases). The CDR3 sequence is 12 residues long. The germline CDR1 and CDR2 sequences are MRHNA and SNTAGT. V lost 6 bases and J lost 9, with 12 bases in between.

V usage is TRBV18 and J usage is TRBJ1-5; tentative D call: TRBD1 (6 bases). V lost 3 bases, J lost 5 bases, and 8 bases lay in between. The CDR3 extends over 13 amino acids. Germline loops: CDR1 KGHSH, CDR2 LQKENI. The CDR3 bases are TGTGCCAGCTCACCTGCAGGGGATCAGCCCCAGCATTTT. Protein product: CASSPAGDQPQHF.

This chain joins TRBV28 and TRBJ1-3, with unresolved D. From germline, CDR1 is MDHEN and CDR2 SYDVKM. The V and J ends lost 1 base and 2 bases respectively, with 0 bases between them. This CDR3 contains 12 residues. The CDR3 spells CASSLSGNTIYF. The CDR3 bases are TGTGCCAGCAGTTTATCTGGAAACACCATATATTTT.

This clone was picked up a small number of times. CDR3 loop: CAWSGGQWAFF. The CDR3 nucleotides read TGTGCCTGGAGTGGAGGACAATGGGCTTTCTTT. The chain carries TRBV30 and TRBJ1-1, with D maybe TRBD1 (5 bases). This CDR3 contains 11 residues. CDR1 and CDR2 (germline): GTSNPN, SVGIG (reference sequence). V lost 1 base and J lost 11, with 11 bases in between.

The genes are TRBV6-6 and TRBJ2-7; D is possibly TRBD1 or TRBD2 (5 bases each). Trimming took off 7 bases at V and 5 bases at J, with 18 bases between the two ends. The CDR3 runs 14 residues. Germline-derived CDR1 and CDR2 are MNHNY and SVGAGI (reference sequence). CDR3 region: CASISGTPGNEQYF. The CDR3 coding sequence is TGTGCCAGCATTTCCGGGACCCCGGGGAACGAGCAGTACTTC.

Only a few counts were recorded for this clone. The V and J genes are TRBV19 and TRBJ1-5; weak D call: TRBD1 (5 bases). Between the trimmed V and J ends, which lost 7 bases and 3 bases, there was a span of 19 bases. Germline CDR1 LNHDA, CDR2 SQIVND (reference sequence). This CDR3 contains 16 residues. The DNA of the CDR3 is TGTGCCAGTACCTCGAGGGGCCGGGGCAACAATCAGCCCCAGCATTTT. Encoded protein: CASTSRGRGNNQPQHF.

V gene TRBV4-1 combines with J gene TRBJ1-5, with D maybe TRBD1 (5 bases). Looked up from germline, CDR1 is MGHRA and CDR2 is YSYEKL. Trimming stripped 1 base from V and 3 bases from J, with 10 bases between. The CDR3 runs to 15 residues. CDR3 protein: CASSQGRGNNQPQHF. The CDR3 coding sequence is TGCGCCAGCAGCCAAGGTCGGGGGAACAATCAGCCCCAGCATTTT.

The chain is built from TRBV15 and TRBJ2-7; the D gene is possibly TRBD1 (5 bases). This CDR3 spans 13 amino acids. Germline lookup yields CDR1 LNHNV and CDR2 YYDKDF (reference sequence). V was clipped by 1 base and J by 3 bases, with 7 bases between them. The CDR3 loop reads CATSRVQGYEQYF. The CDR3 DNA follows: TGTGCCACCAGCAGAGTGCAGGGCTACGAGCAGTACTTC.

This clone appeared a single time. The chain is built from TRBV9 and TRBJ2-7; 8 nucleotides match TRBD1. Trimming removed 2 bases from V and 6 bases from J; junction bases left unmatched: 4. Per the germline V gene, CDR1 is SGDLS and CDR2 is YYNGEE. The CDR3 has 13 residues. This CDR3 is CASSVGTGGEQYF. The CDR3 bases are TGTGCCAGCAGCGTCGGGACAGGCGGCGAGCAGTACTTC. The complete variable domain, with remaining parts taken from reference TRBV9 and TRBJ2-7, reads DSGVTQTPKHLITATGQRVTLRCSPRSGDLSVYWYQQSLDQGLQFLIQYYNGEERAKGNILERFSAQQFPDLHSELNLSSLELGDSALYFCASSVGTGGEQYFGPGTRLTVT.

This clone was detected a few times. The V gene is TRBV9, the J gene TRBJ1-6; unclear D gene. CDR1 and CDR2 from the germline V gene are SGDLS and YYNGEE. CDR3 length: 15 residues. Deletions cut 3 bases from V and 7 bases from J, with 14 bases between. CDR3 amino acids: CASSANGGANSPLHF. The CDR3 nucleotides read TGTGCCAGCAGCGCGAATGGAGGTGCCAATTCACCCCTCCACTTT.

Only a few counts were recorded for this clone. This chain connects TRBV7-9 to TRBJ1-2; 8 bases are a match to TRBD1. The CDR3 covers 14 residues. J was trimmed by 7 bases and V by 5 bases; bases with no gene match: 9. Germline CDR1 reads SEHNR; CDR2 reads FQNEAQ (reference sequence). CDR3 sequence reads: CASSLTGEGFGYTF. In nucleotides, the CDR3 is TGTGCCAGCAGCCTGACAGGGGAGGGTTTTGGCTACACCTTC.